This TCR beta chain was obtained from a study of lymphopenia after photon versus proton radiotherapy. Generated by immunoSEQ multiplex PCR, the TCRdb table keeps only in-frame clones and is missing some. The sample consists of 65,000 to 85,000 clones, about 90% of them appearing once. The V gene end was trimmed by 1 base and the J gene end by 8 bases; junction bases not matched to a gene: 9. The CDR3 runs to 15 residues. In germline, CDR1 is MGHRA, CDR2 YSYEKL. The chain couples TRBV4-1 to TRBJ1-2; 8 bases are shared with TRBD1. The sample here was peripheral blood, taken from a patient treated with photon-based radiotherapy. The receptor was derived from a woman aged 35 to 49 with cholangiocarcinoma. The chain's CDR3 is CASSQGQGKSRGYTF. In nucleotides, the CDR3 is TGCGCCAGCAGCCAAGGACAGGGGAAGTCTAGGGGCTACACCTTC.